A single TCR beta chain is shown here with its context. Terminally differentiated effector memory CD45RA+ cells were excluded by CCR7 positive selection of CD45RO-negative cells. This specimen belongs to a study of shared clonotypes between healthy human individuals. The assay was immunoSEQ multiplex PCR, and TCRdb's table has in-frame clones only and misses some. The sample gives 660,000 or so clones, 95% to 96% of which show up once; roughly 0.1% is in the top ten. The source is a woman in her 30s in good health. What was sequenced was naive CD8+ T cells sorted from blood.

The CDR3, as DNA: TGTGCCAGCAGTTTCATAGGTGAGCAGTTCTTC. This codes for CASSFIGEQFF. The chain has TRBV28 and TRBJ2-1; D unresolved. The V end was cut by 3 bases, the J end by 9 bases, with 6 bases between. Germline assignment: CDR1 MDHEN and CDR2 SYDVKM. The CDR3 is made up of 11 amino acids.